This TCR beta chain was sequenced for a study of blood T cell repertoires in COVID-19 (dated by TCRdb to 2018 to 2020). Study-level background: The collaborator samples originated in the United States, Italy and Spain and spanned the acute and convalescent phases of COVID-19. The prospective study material was composed of cDNA or gDNA derived from T cells, B-cell-depleted T cells, or PBMCs. The repertoires were released in a freely available public database intended as a resource for research on the immune response to SARS-CoV-2. Where available, HLA class I and class II types were taken from metadata supplied by the sample provider and were not determined by assay-based typing. Sample metadata almost always included a de-identified subject ID, COVID-19 status, age in years and sex. Subjects who had been exposed to COVID-19, were actively infected with it, or had recovered from it provided the deeply sampled blood TCRbeta repertoires that made up the dataset. The samples were drawn from the first 160 participants of the ongoing ImmuneRACE study and from some 1,300 subjects provided by 6 global collaborators. What the research found in general, with its limitations: Clinical and demographic metadata were provided uncurated, with the amount varying by source and participant.

Concerning this clone: There is no known antigen for this receptor. No base qualities exist here, and no much larger clone lies one base off it.

Each collaborating institution followed its own protocols to collect whole blood in K2EDTA tubes. For TCRbeta analysis, collaborators shipped samples in one of three forms: frozen whole blood, isolated PBMCs, or DNA extracted from either of those sample types. TCRbeta CDR3 regions were amplified from genomic DNA using the immunoSEQ Assay, a bias-controlled multiplex PCR. The authors' pipeline ran thus. The number of nucleated cells in each sample was estimated by amplification of reference gene primers within the assay. To quantify the absolute abundance of each unique TCRbeta CDR3 rearrangement, sequence reads were collapsed and filtered. For each sample, productive Simpson clonality was calculated as the square root of Simpson's diversity index across productive rearrangements. TCRdb provides this immuneACCESS table in a form limited to in-frame rearrangements. Some clones are lacking; in checked studies, under half of them reflect an unresolved V gene, and why the rest are absent is not known. V and J calls and clone size come straight from that table; D and trimming were deduced from the DNA. Counted in this sample were fewer than 60,000 clones; roughly 87% of them appeared once. Of the sample, 10% is held by the ten largest clones.

Measured from the cysteine to the phenylalanine, the CDR3 is 16 residues long. Only CDR3 DNA remains: 48 bases, in frame from the first base. V was cut back by 4 bases and J by 0 bases, leaving a gap of 12 bases between them. The germline V gene yields KGHSH for CDR1 and LQKENI for CDR2. The receptor comes from a human donor with acute or convalescent COVID-19. The donor label of this sample is uncertain. The specimen sequenced was peripheral blood. Rearrangement joined TRBV18 to TRBJ2-2; TRBD2 could be the D gene, as 6 bases match. The nucleotides are TGTGCCAGCTCACAAACCGGGGGATCGAACACCGGGGAGCTGTTTTTT. Translated, this is CASSQTGGSNTGELFF.